These 14 T cell receptor beta chains originate from one sample sequenced in a study of shared clonotypes between healthy human individuals. Some clones are missing from TCRdb's copy, which holds only in-frame ones; the method was immunoSEQ multiplex PCR. The table has about 1.1 million clones, approximately 75% seen once; the top ten hold roughly 0.83%. Source material: memory CD4+ T cells from PBMCs. The subset denotes: CD45RA-negative fraction. These receptors originate from a young man in good health. Some clones in this sample may be carry-over from other donors' samples.

The J gene is TRBJ2-2, the V gene TRBV11-2; D uncertain. V dropped 6 bases and J dropped 1 base, with 12 bases sitting between them. Germline V CDR1 and CDR2: SGHAT, FQNNGV. This CDR3 spans 15 amino acids. CDR3 coding DNA: TGTGCCAGCAGTAAAACCACACGGAACACCGGGGAGCTGTTTTTT. It yields the protein CASSKTTRNTGELFF.

This clone was seen a few times. Other DNA sequences in this sample translate to the same CDR3. The rearrangement links TRBV27 to TRBJ1-1; D unresolved. The ends were cut back, 5 bases at V and 0 bases at J, with 7 bases in the middle. Germline CDR1 and CDR2: MNHEY and SMNVEV (reference sequence). This CDR3 region has 13 residues. The CDR3 nucleotides are TGTGCCAGCAGTCTCGGCATGAACACTGAAGCTTTCTTT. Translation gives CASSLGMNTEAFF.

The chain links TRBV18 to TRBJ2-2; possibly TRBD1 for D (6 bases). The CDR3 length is 15 residues. The V gene lost 6 bases and the J gene lost 3 bases, with 14 bases spanning the gap. Germline CDR1 is KGHSH and CDR2 is LQKENI. The CDR3: CASSNSGQYTGELFF. CDR3 DNA: TGTGCCAGCTCCAACTCGGGACAATACACCGGGGAGCTGTTTTTT.

The genes are TRBV5-5 and TRBJ1-1; TRBD1 matches 9 bases. Germline lookup yields CDR1 SGHKS and CDR2 YYEKEE (reference sequence). The CDR3 loop spans 15 amino acids. J lost 5 bases, V lost 0 bases, and 5 bases had no gene match. CDR3 in DNA: TGTGCCAGCAGCTTGGCCGGACAGGGGATGACTGAAGCTTTCTTT. This gives the protein CASSLAGQGMTEAFF.

The V and J genes are TRBV5-1 and TRBJ2-5; no definite D call. Deletions cut 1 base from V and 5 bases from J, with 12 bases between. This CDR3 is built from 14 residues. Germline V lookup: CDR1 SGHRS, CDR2 YFSETQ. CDR3 sequence: CASSLPPVKETQYF. In DNA, the CDR3 is TGCGCCAGCAGCTTGCCCCCCGTCAAGGAGACCCAGTACTTC. Full variable domain (missing parts from reference TRBV5-1 and TRBJ2-5): KAGVTQTPRYLIKTRGQQVTLSCSPISGHRSVSWYQQTPGQGLQFLFEYFSETQRNKGNFPGRFSGRQFSNSRSEMNVSTLELGDSALYLCASSLPPVKETQYFGPGTRLLVL.

The CDR3: CASSLTGGSREKLFF. CDR3 nucleotide sequence: TGCGCCAGCAGCTTGACAGGGGGTTCGAGGGAAAAACTGTTTTTT. This sequence joins TRBV5-1 and TRBJ1-4; the match to TRBD1 covers 8 bases. Germline loops: CDR1 SGHRS, CDR2 YFSETQ. This CDR3 spans 15 amino acids. V trimming: 1 base; J trimming: 8 bases; junction bases outside the gene matches: 7.

The rearrangement joins TRBV7-2 to TRBJ2-1; TRBD2 matches 12 bases. The CDR3 spans 17 residues. Trimming cost V 1 base and J 7 bases; bases outside gene matches: 8. Germline lookup yields CDR1 SGHTA and CDR2 FQGNSA. The CDR3 loop is CASSLVASGRARNEQFF. The CDR3 DNA follows: TGTGCCAGCAGCTTAGTGGCTAGCGGGAGGGCCAGAAATGAGCAGTTCTTC.

The V gene is TRBV4-3, the J gene TRBJ1-4; no reliable D call. The CDR3 contains 16 residues. The ends were cut back, 0 bases at V and 3 bases at J, with 11 bases in the middle. Germline CDR1 is LGHNA and CDR2 is YSLEER. CDR3 sequence (DNA): TGCGCCAGCAGCCAAGATCCCCAGTTTGCTAATGAAAAACTGTTTTTT. Protein product: CASSQDPQFANEKLFF.

The chain uses TRBV11-2 and TRBJ2-5; D is unresolved. The CDR3 covers 14 residues. V was shortened by 3 bases and J by 4 bases, with 12 bases between the two germline ends. Germline CDR1 and CDR2: SGHAT and FQNNGV. CDR3 region: CASSLIGSGETQYF. The CDR3 bases are TGTGCCAGCAGCTTGATTGGCTCTGGAGAGACCCAGTACTTC.

The rearrangement joins TRBV9 to TRBJ2-2, with 8 bases identical to TRBD1. Germline trimming cut 0 bases from V and 11 bases from J; bases unmatched to any gene: 12. The CDR3 runs 16 residues. Germline V lookup: CDR1 SGDLS, CDR2 YYNGEE. The CDR3 reads CASSVGTGIERAELFF. The CDR3 coding sequence is TGTGCCAGCAGCGTAGGGACAGGGATCGAGCGGGCTGAGCTGTTTTTT.

The chain carries TRBV7-9 and TRBJ2-3, with 7 nucleotides matching TRBD1. The germline V gene encodes CDR1 SEHNR and CDR2 FQNEAQ (reference sequence). V lost 4 bases and J lost 6; bases outside the gene matches: 10. The CDR3 runs to 15 residues. The DNA of the CDR3 is TGTGCCAGCAGCTCCCAACAGGGGATCCCCGATACGCAGTATTTT. It encodes CASSSQQGIPDTQYF.

The rearrangement joins TRBV21-1 to TRBJ1-2. TRBV21-1 is deemed a pseudogene. This CDR3 has 13 residues. In DNA form, the CDR3 reads TGTGCCAGCAGCAAAGATTCGCACTATGGCTACACCTTC. It codes for CASSKDSHYGYTF.

This clone has only a few counts. The CDR3 sequence: CASPRAGAGTDTQYF. Written as DNA, the CDR3 is TGTGCCAGCCCGAGGGCGGGAGCGGGCACAGATACGCAGTATTTT. J is TRBJ2-3 and V is TRBV28; 7 positions match TRBD2. The CDR3 loop spans 15 amino acids. J was trimmed by 1 base and V by 8 bases; bases with no gene match: 9. Germline lookup yields CDR1 MDHEN and CDR2 SYDVKM.

The chain carries TRBV27 and TRBJ1-4; D is uncertain. This CDR3 is built from 12 residues. Trimming shortened V by 2 bases and J by 11 bases, and 9 bases separated the two germline ends. CDR1 and CDR2 from the germline V gene are MNHEY and SMNVEV (reference sequence). CDR3 amino acids: CASSLVDGKLFF. The CDR3, as DNA: TGTGCCAGCAGTTTAGTAGATGGGAAACTGTTTTTT.